This T cell receptor beta chain was obtained from a study of cytomegalovirus exposure and HLA in healthy donors. In the PCR, 60 Vbeta and 13 Jbeta primers were used. Repertoires were generated with immunoSEQ multiplex PCR, while TCRdb's copy carries only in-frame clones and drops some. The sample carries about 220,000 clones, over 65% recorded once. Comments on this clone: Its specificity is not known.

Unrecorded immune exposure was likely among donors, who were nominally healthy when sampled. Germline CDR1 reads MNHEY; CDR2 reads SVGAGI. Trimming left V 4 bases short and J 3 bases short, with 13 bases between. The CDR3 length is 14 residues. Study-level results: Rare sequences made up most TCRs, while some public TCRs were found in many donors. In a later analysis, HLA-associated TCR beta chains were more clonally expanded than equally common others.

The chain combines TRBV6-5 with TRBJ2-7, with a possible D match to TRBD1 (6 bases). The sequence came from a man between 18 and 35 years old in good health and CMV-seronegative. Sequencing used PBMCs. CDR3 protein: CASSFGQHVYEQYF. DNA for the CDR3: TGTGCCAGCAGTTTCGGACAGCATGTCTACGAGCAGTACTTC.